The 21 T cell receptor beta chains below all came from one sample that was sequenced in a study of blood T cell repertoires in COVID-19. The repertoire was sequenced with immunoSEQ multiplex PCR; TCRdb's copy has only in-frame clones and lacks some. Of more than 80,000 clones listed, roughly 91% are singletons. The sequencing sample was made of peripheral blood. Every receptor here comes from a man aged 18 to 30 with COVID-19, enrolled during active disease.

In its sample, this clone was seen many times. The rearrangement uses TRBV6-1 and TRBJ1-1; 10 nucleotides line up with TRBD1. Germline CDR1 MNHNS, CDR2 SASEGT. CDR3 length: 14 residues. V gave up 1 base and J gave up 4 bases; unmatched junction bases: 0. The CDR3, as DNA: TGTGCCAGCAGTGAAGGGACAGGGGGCACTGAAGCTTTCTTT. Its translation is CASSEGTGGTEAFF.

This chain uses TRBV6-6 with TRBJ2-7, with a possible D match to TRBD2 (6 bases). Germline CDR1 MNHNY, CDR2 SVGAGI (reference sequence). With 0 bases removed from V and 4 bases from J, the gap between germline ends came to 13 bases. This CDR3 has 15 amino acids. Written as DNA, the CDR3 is TGTGCCAGCAGTTACTCGGACGGGGGTTCGTACGAGCAGTACTTC. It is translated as CASSYSDGGSYEQYF.

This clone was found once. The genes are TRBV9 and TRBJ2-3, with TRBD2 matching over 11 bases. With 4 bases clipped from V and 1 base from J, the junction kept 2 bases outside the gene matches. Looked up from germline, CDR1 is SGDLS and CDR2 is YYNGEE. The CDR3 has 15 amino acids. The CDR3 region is CASSLGLAGTDTQYF. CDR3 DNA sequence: TGTGCCAGCAGCCTGGGACTAGCGGGCACAGATACGCAGTATTTT. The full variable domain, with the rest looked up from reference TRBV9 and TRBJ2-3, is DSGVTQTPKHLITATGQRVTLRCSPRSGDLSVYWYQQSLDQGLQFLIQYYNGEERAKGNILERFSAQQFPDLHSELNLSSLELGDSALYFCASSLGLAGTDTQYFGPGTRLTVL.

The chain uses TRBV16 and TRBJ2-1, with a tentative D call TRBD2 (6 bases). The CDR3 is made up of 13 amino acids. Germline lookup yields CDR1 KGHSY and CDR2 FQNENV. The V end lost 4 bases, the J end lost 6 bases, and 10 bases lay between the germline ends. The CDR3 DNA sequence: TGTGCCAGCAGCCTCCGACTAGTCAATGAGCAGTTCTTC. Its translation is CASSLRLVNEQFF.

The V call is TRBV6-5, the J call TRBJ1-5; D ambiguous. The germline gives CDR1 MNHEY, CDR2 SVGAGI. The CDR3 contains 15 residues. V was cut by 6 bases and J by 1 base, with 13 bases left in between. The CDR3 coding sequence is TGTGCCAGCAGGAGGGATAGGGCCAGCAATCAGCCCCAGCATTTT. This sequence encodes CASRRDRASNQPQHF.

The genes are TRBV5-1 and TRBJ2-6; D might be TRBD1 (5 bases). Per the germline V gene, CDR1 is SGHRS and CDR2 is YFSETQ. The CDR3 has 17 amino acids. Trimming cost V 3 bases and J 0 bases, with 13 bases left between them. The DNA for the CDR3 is TGCGCCAGCAGCTCTACAGGCCGTATCTCTGGGGCCAACGTCCTGACTTTC. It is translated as CASSSTGRISGANVLTF.

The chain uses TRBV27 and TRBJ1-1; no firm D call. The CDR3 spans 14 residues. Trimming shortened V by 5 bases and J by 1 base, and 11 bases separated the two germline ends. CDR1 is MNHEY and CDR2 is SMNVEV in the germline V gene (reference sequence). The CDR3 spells CASSNDGENTEAFF. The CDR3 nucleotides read TGTGCCAGCAGTAACGACGGGGAGAACACTGAAGCTTTCTTT.

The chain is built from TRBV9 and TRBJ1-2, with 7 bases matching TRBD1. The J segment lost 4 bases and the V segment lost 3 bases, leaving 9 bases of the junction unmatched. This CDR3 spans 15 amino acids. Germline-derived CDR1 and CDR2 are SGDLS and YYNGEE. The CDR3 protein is CASSEIPGQAYGYTF. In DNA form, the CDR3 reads TGTGCCAGCAGCGAGATTCCAGGACAGGCCTATGGCTACACCTTC. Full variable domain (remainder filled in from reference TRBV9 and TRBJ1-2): DSGVTQTPKHLITATGQRVTLRCSPRSGDLSVYWYQQSLDQGLQFLIQYYNGEERAKGNILERFSAQQFPDLHSELNLSSLELGDSALYFCASSEIPGQAYGYTFGSGTRLTVV.

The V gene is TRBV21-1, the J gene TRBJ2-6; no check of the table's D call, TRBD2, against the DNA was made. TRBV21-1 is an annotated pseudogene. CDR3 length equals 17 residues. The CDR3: CASLRAVYCSGANVLTF. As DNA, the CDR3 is TGTGCCAGCCTGCGGGCAGTTTACTGTTCTGGGGCCAACGTCCTGACTTTC.

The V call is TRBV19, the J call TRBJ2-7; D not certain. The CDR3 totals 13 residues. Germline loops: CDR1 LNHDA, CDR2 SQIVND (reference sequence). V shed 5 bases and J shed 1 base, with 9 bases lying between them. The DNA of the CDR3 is TGTGCCAGTAGTGAAACACGATCCTACGAGCAGTACTTC. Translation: CASSETRSYEQYF.

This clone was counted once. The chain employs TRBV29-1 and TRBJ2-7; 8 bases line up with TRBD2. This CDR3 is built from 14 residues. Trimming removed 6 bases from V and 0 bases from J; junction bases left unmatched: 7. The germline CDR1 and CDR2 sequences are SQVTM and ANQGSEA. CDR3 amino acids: CSVAGGVTSYEQYF. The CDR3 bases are TGCAGCGTAGCCGGGGGGGTTACCTCCTACGAGCAGTACTTC.

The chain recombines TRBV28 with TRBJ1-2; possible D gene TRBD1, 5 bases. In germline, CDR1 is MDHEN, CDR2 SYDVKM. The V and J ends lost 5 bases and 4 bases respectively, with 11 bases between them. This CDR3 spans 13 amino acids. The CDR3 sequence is CASSHRRTYGYTF. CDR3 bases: TGTGCCAGCAGTCACAGGAGAACCTATGGCTACACCTTC.

CDR3: CASSSHAGGRVSNEQFF. In nucleotides, the CDR3 is TGTGCCAGCAGCTCTCATGCCGGCGGCAGGGTCTCCAATGAGCAGTTCTTC. The chain uses TRBV11-2 and TRBJ2-1, with a weak D call TRBD1 (5 bases). This CDR3 comprises 17 residues. V was cut by 4 bases and J by 6 bases, with 22 bases left in between. Germline V gene data show CDR1 as SGHAT and CDR2 as FQNNGV.

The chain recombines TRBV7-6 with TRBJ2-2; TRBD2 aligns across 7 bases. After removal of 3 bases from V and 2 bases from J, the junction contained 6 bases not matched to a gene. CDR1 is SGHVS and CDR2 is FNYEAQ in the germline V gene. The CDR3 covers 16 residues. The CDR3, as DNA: TGTGCCAGCAGCTTGAGTAGCGGGCTTAACACCGGGGAGCTGTTTTTT. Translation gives CASSLSSGLNTGELFF.

The CDR3 DNA follows: TGCGCCAGCAGCCTGTCCGGGACTAGCGGGAGAAGGCGGGACAACATTCAGTACTTC. Its protein is CASSLSGTSGRRRDNIQYF. The gene calls are TRBV5-1 and TRBJ2-4; the match to TRBD2 covers 14 bases. The CDR3 consists of 19 residues. V was pared by 4 bases and J by 7 bases, with 16 bases of the junction left unmatched. CDR1 is SGHRS and CDR2 is YFSETQ in the germline V gene. Together with reference TRBV5-1 and TRBJ2-4, the CDR3 gives the full variable domain: KAGVTQTPRYLIKTRGQQVTLSCSPISGHRSVSWYQQTPGQGLQFLFEYFSETQRNKGNFPGRFSGRQFSNSRSEMNVSTLELGDSALYLCASSLSGTSGRRRDNIQYFGAGTRLSVL.

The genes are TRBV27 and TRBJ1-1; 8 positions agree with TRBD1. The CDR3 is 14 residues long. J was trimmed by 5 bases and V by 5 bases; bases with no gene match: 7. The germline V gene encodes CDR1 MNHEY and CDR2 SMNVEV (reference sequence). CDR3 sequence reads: CASSPGGWETEAFF. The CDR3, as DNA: TGTGCCAGCAGTCCAGGGGGCTGGGAGACTGAAGCTTTCTTT.

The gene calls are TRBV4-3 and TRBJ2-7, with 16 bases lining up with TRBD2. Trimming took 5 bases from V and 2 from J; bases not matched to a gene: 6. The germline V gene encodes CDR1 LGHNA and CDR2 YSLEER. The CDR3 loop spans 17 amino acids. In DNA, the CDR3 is TGCGCCAGCAGCTTCGGGACTAGCGGGAGGGCGCCCTACGAGCAGTACTTC. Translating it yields CASSFGTSGRAPYEQYF.

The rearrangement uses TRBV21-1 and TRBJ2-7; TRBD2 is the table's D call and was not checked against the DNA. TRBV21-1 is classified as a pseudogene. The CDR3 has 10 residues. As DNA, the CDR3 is TGTGCCAGCCCTTTTTACGAGCAGTACTTC. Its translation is CASPFYEQYF.

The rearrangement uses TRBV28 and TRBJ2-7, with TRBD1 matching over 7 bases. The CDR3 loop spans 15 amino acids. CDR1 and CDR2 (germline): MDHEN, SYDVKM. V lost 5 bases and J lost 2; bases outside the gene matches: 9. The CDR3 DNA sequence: TGTGCCAGCAGTACCCCCGGGACAGAGCCCTACGAGCAGTACTTC. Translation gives CASSTPGTEPYEQYF. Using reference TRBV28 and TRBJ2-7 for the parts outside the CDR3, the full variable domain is DVKVTQSSRYLVKRTGEKVFLECVQDMDHENMFWYRQDPGLGLRLIYFSYDVKMKEKGDIPEGYSVSREKKERFSLILESASTNQTSMYLCASSTPGTEPYEQYFGPGTRLTVT.

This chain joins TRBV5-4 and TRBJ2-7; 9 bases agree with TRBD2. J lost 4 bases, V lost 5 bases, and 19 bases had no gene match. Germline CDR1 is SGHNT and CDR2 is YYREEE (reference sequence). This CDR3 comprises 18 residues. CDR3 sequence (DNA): TGTGCCAGCAGTAGACCCTCCGCCCCCGGGACTAGCTTATACGAGCAGTACTTC. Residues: CASSRPSAPGTSLYEQYF.

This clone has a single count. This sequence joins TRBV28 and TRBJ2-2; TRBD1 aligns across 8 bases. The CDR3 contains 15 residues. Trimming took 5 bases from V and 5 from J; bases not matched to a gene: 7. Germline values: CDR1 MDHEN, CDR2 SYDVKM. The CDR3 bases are TGTGCCAGCAGTGGCTGGACAGGGAGTACCGGGGAGCTGTTTTTT. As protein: CASSGWTGSTGELFF.